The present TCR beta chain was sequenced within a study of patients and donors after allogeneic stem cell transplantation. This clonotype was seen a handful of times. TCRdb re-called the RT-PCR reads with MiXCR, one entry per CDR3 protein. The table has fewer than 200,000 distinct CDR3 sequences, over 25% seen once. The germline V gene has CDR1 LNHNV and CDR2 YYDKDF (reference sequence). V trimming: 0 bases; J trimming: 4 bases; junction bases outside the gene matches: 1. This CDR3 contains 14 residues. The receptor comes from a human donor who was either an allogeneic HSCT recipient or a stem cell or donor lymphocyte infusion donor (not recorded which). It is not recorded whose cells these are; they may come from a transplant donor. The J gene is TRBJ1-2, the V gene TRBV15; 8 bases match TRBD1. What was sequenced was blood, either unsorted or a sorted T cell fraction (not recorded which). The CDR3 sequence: CATSRDGQGYGYTF. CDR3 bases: TGTGCCACCAGCAGAGATGGACAGGGCTATGGCTACACCTTC.